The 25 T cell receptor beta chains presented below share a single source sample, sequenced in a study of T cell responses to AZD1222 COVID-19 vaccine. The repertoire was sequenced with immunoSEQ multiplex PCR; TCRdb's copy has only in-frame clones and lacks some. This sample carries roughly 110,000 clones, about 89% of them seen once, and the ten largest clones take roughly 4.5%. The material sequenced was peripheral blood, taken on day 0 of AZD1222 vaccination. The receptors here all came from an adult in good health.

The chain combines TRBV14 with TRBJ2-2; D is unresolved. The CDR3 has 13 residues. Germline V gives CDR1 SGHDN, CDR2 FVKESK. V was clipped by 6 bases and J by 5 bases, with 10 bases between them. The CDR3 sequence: CASSPTRTGELFF. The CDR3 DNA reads TGTGCCAGCAGTCCAACCAGGACCGGGGAGCTGTTTTTT.

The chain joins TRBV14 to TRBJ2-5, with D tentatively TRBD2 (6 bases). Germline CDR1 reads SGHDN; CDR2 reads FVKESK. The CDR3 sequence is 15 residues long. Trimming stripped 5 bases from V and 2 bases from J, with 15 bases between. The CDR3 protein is CASSSERRVQETQYF. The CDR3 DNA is TGTGCCAGCAGCTCCGAACGGAGGGTTCAAGAGACCCAGTACTTC.

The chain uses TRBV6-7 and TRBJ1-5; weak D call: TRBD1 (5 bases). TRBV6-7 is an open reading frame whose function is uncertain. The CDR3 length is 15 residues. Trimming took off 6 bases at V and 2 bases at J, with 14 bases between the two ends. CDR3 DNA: TGTGCCAGCAGAGCCCGACAGCCGTGCAATCAGCCCCAGCATTTT. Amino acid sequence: CASRARQPCNQPQHF.

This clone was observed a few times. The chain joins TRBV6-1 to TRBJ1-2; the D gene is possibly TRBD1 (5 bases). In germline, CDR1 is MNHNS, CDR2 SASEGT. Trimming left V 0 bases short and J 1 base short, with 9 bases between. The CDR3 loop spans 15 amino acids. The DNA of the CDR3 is TGTGCCAGCAGTGAAGCGCAGGGATATAACTATGGCTACACCTTC. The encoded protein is CASSEAQGYNYGYTF.

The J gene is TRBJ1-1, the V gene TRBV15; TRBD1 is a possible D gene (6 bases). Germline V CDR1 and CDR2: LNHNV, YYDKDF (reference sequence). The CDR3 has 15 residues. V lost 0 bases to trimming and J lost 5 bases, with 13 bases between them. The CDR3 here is CATSRDQGRGTEAFF. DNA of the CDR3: TGTGCCACCAGCAGAGATCAGGGGAGAGGGACTGAAGCTTTCTTT.

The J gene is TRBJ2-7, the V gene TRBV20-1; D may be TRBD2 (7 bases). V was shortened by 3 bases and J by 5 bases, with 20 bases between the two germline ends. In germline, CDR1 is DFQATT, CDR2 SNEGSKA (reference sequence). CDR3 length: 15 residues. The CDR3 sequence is CSASGLTGGLNEQYF. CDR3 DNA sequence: TGCAGTGCTAGTGGACTGACGGGGGGCCTTAACGAGCAGTACTTC.

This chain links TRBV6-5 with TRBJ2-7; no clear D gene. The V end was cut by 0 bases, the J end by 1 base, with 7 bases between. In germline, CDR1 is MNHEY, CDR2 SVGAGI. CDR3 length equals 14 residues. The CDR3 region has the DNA TGTGCCAGCAGTTACTCGGGCGGTTCCTACGAGCAGTACTTC. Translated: CASSYSGGSYEQYF.

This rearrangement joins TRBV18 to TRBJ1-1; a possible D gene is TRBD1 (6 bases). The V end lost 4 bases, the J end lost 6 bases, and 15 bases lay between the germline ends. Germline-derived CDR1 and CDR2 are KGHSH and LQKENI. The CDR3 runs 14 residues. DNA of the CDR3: TGTGCCAGCTCACAACAGGGTTTTCGAGCTGAAGCTTTCTTT. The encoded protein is CASSQQGFRAEAFF.

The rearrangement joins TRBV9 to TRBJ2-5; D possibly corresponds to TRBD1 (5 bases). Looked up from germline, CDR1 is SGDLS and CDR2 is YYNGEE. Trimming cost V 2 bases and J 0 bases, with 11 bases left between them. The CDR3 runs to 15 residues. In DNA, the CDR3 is TGTGCCAGCAGCGTGGAAGGCAGGGACCAAGAGACCCAGTACTTC. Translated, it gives CASSVEGRDQETQYF.

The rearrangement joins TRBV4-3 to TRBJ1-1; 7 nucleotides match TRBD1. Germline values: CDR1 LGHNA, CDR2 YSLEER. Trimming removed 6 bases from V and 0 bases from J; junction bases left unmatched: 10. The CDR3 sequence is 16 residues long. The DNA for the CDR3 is TGCGCCAGCAGTCCGACGACAGGGAGTCTGAACACTGAAGCTTTCTTT. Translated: CASSPTTGSLNTEAFF.

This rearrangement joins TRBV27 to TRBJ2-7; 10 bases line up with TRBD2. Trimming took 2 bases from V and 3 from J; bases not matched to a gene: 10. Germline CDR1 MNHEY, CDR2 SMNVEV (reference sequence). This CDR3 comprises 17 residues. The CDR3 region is CASSLELAGSPVYEQYF. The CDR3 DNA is TGTGCCAGCAGTTTAGAACTAGCGGGGTCTCCCGTCTACGAGCAGTACTTC.

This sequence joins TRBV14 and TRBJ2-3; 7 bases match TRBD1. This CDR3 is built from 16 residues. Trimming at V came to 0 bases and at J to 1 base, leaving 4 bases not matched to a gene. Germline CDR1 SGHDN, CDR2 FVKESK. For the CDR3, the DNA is TGTGCCAGCAGCCAAGACAGGGGGAAGGGCACAGATACGCAGTATTTT. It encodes CASSQDRGKGTDTQYF.

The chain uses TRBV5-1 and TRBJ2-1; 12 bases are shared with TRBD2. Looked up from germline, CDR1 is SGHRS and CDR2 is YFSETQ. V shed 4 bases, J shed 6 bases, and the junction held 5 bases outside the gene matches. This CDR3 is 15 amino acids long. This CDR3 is CASSASGGASNEQFF. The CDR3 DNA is TGCGCCAGCAGCGCTAGCGGGGGGGCTAGCAATGAGCAGTTCTTC.

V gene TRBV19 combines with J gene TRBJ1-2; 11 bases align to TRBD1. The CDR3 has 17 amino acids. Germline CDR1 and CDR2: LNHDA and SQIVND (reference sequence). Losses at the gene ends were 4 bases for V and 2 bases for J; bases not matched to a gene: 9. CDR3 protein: CASSNGQGALLNYGYTF. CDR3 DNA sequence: TGTGCCAGTAGTAATGGACAGGGGGCCTTGTTAAACTATGGCTACACCTTC. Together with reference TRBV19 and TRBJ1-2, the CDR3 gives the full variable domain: DGGITQSPKYLFRKEGQNVTLSCEQNLNHDAMYWYRQDPGQGLRLIYYSQIVNDFQKGDIAEGYSVSREKKESFPLTVTSAQKNPTAFYLCASSNGQGALLNYGYTFGSGTRLTVV.

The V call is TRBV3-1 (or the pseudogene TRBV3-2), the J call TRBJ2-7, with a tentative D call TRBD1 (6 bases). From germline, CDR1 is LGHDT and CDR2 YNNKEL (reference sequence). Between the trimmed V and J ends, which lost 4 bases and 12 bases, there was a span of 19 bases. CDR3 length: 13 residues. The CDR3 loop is CASSPHPTDRWYF. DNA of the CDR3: TGTGCCAGCAGCCCTCATCCCACCGACAGGTGGTACTTC.

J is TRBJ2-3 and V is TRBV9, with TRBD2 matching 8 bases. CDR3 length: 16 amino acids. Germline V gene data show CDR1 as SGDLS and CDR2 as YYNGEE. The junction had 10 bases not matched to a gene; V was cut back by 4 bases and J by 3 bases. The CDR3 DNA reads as TGTGCCAGCAGCCCTCGAGCGGGGGTCAAAACAGATACGCAGTATTTT. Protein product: CASSPRAGVKTDTQYF.

The CDR3 protein is CASSQDRVGYTF. CDR3 bases: TGTGCCAGCAGCCAGGACAGGGTTGGCTACACCTTC. The chain joins TRBV11-1 to TRBJ1-2, with 8 bases matching TRBD1. J lost 7 bases, V lost 5 bases, and 3 bases had no gene match. CDR3 length equals 12 residues. Germline lookup yields CDR1 SGHAT and CDR2 FQDESV (reference sequence).

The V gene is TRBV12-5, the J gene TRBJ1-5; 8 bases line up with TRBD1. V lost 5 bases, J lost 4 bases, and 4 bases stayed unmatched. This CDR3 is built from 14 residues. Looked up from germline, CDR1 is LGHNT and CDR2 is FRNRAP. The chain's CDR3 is CASGGQGANQPQHF. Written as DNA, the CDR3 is TGTGCTAGTGGTGGTCAGGGGGCGAATCAGCCCCAGCATTTT.

Here the CDR3 DNA reads TGTGCCAGTAGTTACGGGGCGGGCACTGAAGCTTTCTTT. Translation: CASSYGAGTEAFF. The J gene is TRBJ1-1, the V gene TRBV19; a possible D gene is TRBD1 (5 bases). CDR3 size: 13 residues. Looked up from germline, CDR1 is LNHDA and CDR2 is SQIVND (reference sequence). Trimming left V 5 bases short and J 4 bases short, with 11 bases between.

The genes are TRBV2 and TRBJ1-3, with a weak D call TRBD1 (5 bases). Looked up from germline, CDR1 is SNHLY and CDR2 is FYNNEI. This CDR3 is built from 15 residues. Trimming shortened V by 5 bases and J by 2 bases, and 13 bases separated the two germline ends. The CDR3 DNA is TGTGCCAGCAGTCCTCAGGGCACGCCTGGAAACACCATATATTTT. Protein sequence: CASSPQGTPGNTIYF.

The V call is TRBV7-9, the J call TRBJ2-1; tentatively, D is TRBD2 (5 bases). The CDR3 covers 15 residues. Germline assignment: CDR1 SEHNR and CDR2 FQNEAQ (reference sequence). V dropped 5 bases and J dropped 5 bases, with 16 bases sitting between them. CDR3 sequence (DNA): TGTGCCAGCAGCGGGCGGGCAGTTACAAACAATGAGCAGTTCTTC. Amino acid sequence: CASSGRAVTNNEQFF.

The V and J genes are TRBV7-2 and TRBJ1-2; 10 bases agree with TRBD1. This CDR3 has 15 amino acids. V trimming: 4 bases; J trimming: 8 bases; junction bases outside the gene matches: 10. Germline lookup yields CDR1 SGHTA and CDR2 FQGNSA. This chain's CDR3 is CASSSWTGGVQGYTF. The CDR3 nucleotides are TGTGCCAGCAGCTCTTGGACAGGGGGGGTTCAAGGCTACACCTTC.

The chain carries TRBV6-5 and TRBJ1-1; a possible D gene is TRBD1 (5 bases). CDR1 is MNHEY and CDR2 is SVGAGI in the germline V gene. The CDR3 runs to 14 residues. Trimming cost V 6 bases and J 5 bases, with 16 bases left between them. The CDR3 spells CASSAPRQWTEAFF. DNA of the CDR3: TGTGCCAGCAGCGCACCACGACAGTGGACTGAAGCTTTCTTT.

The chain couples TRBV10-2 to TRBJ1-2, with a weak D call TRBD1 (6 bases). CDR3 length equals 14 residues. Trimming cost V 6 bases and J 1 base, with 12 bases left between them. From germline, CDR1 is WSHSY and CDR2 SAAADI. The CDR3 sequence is CASRGTQGNYGYTF. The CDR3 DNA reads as TGCGCCAGCAGGGGGACACAGGGTAACTATGGCTACACCTTC.

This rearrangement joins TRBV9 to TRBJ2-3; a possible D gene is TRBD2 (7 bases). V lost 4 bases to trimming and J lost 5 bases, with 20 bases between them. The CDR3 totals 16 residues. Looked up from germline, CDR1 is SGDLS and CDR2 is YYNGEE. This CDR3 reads CASSFARGARVDTQYF. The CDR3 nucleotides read TGTGCCAGCAGCTTCGCCCGGGGGGCCAGGGTAGATACGCAGTATTTT.